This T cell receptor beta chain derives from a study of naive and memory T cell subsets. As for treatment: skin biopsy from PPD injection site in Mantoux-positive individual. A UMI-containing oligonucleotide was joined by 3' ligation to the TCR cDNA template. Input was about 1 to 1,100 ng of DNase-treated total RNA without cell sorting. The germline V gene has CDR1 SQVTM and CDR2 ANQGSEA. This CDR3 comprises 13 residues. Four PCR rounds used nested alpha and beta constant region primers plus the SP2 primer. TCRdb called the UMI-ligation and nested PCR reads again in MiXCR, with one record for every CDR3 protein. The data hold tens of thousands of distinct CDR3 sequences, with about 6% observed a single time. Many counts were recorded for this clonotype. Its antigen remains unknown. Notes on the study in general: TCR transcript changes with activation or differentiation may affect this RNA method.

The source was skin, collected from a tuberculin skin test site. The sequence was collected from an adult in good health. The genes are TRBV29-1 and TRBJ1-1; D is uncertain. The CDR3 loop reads CRYEDAGDTEAFF. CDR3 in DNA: TGCAGGTATGAGGATGCGGGCGACACTGAAGCTTTCTTT.